The 25 T cell receptor beta chains in this list originate from one sample, sequenced in a study of cytomegalovirus exposure and HLA in healthy donors. TCRdb keeps only in-frame clones here, not all; method: immunoSEQ multiplex PCR. Of 90,000 to 130,000 clones in the sample, nearly 97% were seen once. The sequencing input was PBMCs. Receptor source: a woman under 30 in good health and CMV-seronegative.

The V gene is TRBV4-1, the J gene TRBJ2-3, with 8 bases fitting TRBD2. CDR3 length: 16 residues. Trimming removed 6 bases from V and 4 bases from J; junction bases left unmatched: 12. The V gene's germline CDR1 is MGHRA and CDR2 YSYEKL. The CDR3 region has the DNA TGCGCCAGCAGATTTGGGGGGCGGGGGGAGGCAGATACGCAGTATTTT. It encodes CASRFGGRGEADTQYF.

The chain combines TRBV7-6 with TRBJ2-5; TRBD2 might be the D (5 bases). V was shortened by 5 bases and J by 3 bases, with 16 bases between the two germline ends. This CDR3 region has 15 residues. Germline CDR1 reads SGHVS; CDR2 reads FNYEAQ. CDR3 region: CASSPRARGEETQYF. DNA of the CDR3: TGTGCCAGCAGCCCGCGGGCGAGAGGTGAAGAGACCCAGTACTTC.

The J gene is TRBJ2-1, the V gene TRBV2; TRBD1 is a possible D gene (5 bases). The CDR3 spans 14 residues. Germline V lookup: CDR1 SNHLY, CDR2 FYNNEI. Trimming removed 5 bases from V and 8 bases from J, with 16 bases in between. CDR3 bases: TGTGCCAGCAGTCCTAAAGACAGTTGGGATGAGCAGTTCTTC. Translating gives CASSPKDSWDEQFF.

This clone was counted once. The V and J genes are TRBV5-1 and TRBJ1-4; a weak D match, TRBD1 (6 bases). V was clipped by 4 bases and J by 6 bases, with 13 bases between them. The CDR3 has 14 amino acids. Germline V lookup: CDR1 SGHRS, CDR2 YFSETQ. The CDR3 region has the DNA TGCGCCAGCAGCCTCAACAGGGACCATGAAAAACTGTTTTTT. Its translation is CASSLNRDHEKLFF.

The chain recombines TRBV6-4 with TRBJ2-2; 10 bases are a match to TRBD2. The CDR3 runs 16 residues. Per the germline V gene, CDR1 is MRHNA and CDR2 is SNTAGT. The J segment lost 4 bases and the V segment lost 3 bases, leaving 5 bases of the junction unmatched. In DNA form, the CDR3 reads TGTGCCAGCAGTGAGCTAGCGGGGGATAGCACCGGGGAGCTGTTTTTT. Amino acid sequence: CASSELAGDSTGELFF.

CDR3 amino acids: CASSRGSTNEKLFF. CDR3 nucleotides: TGTGCCAGCAGCCGAGGGTCAACTAATGAAAAACTGTTTTTT. V and J are TRBV11-2 and TRBJ1-4; D uncertain. The CDR3 totals 14 residues. Trimming stripped 5 bases from V and 0 bases from J, with 7 bases between. Per germline, CDR1 SGHAT and CDR2 FQNNGV.

The chain couples TRBV15 to TRBJ1-6; 8 bases map to TRBD1. CDR1 and CDR2 (germline): LNHNV, YYDKDF (reference sequence). The V segment lost 2 bases and the J segment 8 bases; nucleotides outside the gene matches: 5. CDR3 length: 15 residues. The CDR3 here is CATSRTTGVDSPLHF. The DNA for the CDR3 is TGTGCCACCAGCAGAACGACAGGGGTGGATTCACCCCTCCACTTT.

V usage is TRBV7-6 and J usage is TRBJ2-6; 8 nucleotides align to TRBD1. The V segment lost 4 bases and the J segment 1 base; nucleotides outside the gene matches: 6. Germline V gene lookup returns CDR1 SGHVS and CDR2 FNYEAQ. The CDR3 sequence is 17 residues long. The CDR3 loop is CASSSGTGRSGANVLTF. DNA for the CDR3: TGTGCCAGCAGCTCCGGGACAGGACGATCTGGGGCCAACGTCCTGACTTTC.

On this clone: One junction end disagrees with the germline gene, perhaps due to a read error. The chain combines TRBV7-2 with TRBJ2-7; 7 bases fit TRBD2. Germline CDR1 and CDR2: SGHTA and FQGNSA. This CDR3 comprises 14 residues. CDR3 nucleotides: TGTGCCAGCAGTTTAGTACGACTAGCTCGAGAGCAGTACTTC. This gives the protein CASSLVRLAREQYF.

This clone came up once. The CDR3 sequence: CASTRGSHNEQFF. The CDR3 DNA is TGTGCCAGCACCAGGGGTAGTCACAATGAGCAGTTCTTC. The chain recombines TRBV27 with TRBJ2-1; D may be TRBD1 (6 bases). The V end was cut by 7 bases, the J end by 5 bases, with 12 bases between. This CDR3 has 13 amino acids. Germline lookup yields CDR1 MNHEY and CDR2 SMNVEV (reference sequence).

This chain links TRBV6-1 with TRBJ1-2, with D uncertain. This CDR3 contains 16 residues. Between the trimmed V and J ends, which lost 3 bases and 2 bases, there was a span of 16 bases. Germline V lookup: CDR1 MNHNS, CDR2 SASEGT. The CDR3 sequence is CASSDNWEGSNYGYTF. The CDR3 DNA sequence: TGTGCCAGCAGTGATAATTGGGAGGGATCGAACTATGGCTACACCTTC.

The V and J genes are TRBV28 and TRBJ2-5; 8 nucleotides agree with TRBD1. This CDR3 contains 15 residues. Germline V lookup: CDR1 MDHEN, CDR2 SYDVKM. Trimming removed 5 bases from V and 0 bases from J; junction bases left unmatched: 5. The CDR3 spells CASSPRTGYQETQYF. CDR3 sequence (DNA): TGTGCCAGCAGTCCGAGGACAGGGTACCAAGAGACCCAGTACTTC.

This clone was seen just once. The chain is built from TRBV9 and TRBJ2-6; D might be TRBD2 (6 bases). Germline V gene data show CDR1 as SGDLS and CDR2 as YYNGEE. CDR3 length: 17 amino acids. V was pared by 3 bases and J by 2 bases, with 15 bases between. CDR3 residues: CASSALRGGAGANVLTF. The CDR3 coding sequence is TGTGCCAGCAGCGCGCTGCGTGGCGGGGCTGGGGCCAACGTCCTGACTTTC.

This clone was observed once. The rearrangement joins TRBV5-1 to TRBJ2-7, with TRBD1 identical over 8 bases. Trimming took 4 bases from V and 1 from J; bases not matched to a gene: 4. The CDR3 covers 14 residues. The germline gives CDR1 SGHRS, CDR2 YFSETQ. In DNA, the CDR3 is TGCGCCAGCAGCCCCCGGACAGGGTCCTACGAGCAGTACTTC. This encodes CASSPRTGSYEQYF.

V gene TRBV18 combines with J gene TRBJ2-3, with TRBD1 matching 9 bases. After removal of 3 bases from V and 6 bases from J, the junction contained 13 bases not matched to a gene. CDR3 length: 17 residues. Germline V gene sequence: CDR1 KGHSH, CDR2 LQKENI. CDR3 nucleotide sequence: TGTGCCAGCTCACCTACCGCGCCGGGACAGGGTTCGGATACGCAGTATTTT. It encodes CASSPTAPGQGSDTQYF.

The DNA for the CDR3 is TGTGCCAGCAGCGTAGTTGCCAGTTCCGGGGAGCTGTTTTTT. Translated, it gives CASSVVASSGELFF. The chain is built from TRBV9 and TRBJ2-2; D call uncertain. The ends were cut back, 0 bases at V and 6 bases at J, with 9 bases in the middle. The CDR3 covers 14 residues. Germline V gene lookup returns CDR1 SGDLS and CDR2 YYNGEE.

V usage is TRBV7-9 and J usage is TRBJ2-2, with a tentative D call TRBD1 (5 bases). Between the trimmed V and J ends, which lost 6 bases and 6 bases, there was a span of 17 bases. The germline gives CDR1 SEHNR, CDR2 FQNEAQ (reference sequence). The CDR3 length is 15 residues. Here the CDR3 DNA reads TGTGCCAGCAGACAAGACAGTTTTTACGCCGGGGAGCTGTTTTTT. It yields the protein CASRQDSFYAGELFF. Combining the CDR3 with reference TRBV7-9 and TRBJ2-2 gives the whole variable domain DTGVSQNPRHKITKRGQNVTFRCDPISEHNRLYWYRQTLGQGPEFLTYFQNEAQLEKSRLLSDRFSAERPKGSFSTLEIQRTEQGDSAMYLCASRQDSFYAGELFFGEGSRLTVL.

This clone was detected only a few times. The chain is built from TRBV6-5 and TRBJ2-3, with a possible D match to TRBD1 (5 bases). Between the trimmed V and J ends, which lost 10 bases and 4 bases, there was a span of 21 bases. CDR1 and CDR2 (germline): MNHEY, SVGAGI. There are 15 residues in the CDR3. The CDR3 DNA reads TGTGCCAACGGGCTTCCAGGGATCGGCCCAGATACGCAGTATTTT. Translating it yields CANGLPGIGPDTQYF.

This chain connects TRBV16 to TRBJ2-3, with 9 positions matching TRBD2. Per the germline V gene, CDR1 is KGHSY and CDR2 is FQNENV. CDR3 length: 15 residues. V was clipped by 2 bases and J by 6 bases; unmatched bases: 6. CDR3 nucleotide sequence: TGTGCCAGCAGCCAAGGTTCGCTAGCGGGGGATACGCAGTATTTT. Translation gives CASSQGSLAGDTQYF.

V usage is TRBV11-3 and J usage is TRBJ2-7; a possible D gene is TRBD2 (5 bases). Trimming took 5 bases from V and 6 from J, leaving 14 bases between them. From germline, CDR1 is SGHNT and CDR2 YENEEA. This CDR3 is built from 13 residues. The CDR3 sequence: CASSMGSVGEQYF. The CDR3 bases are TGTGCCAGCAGCATGGGGAGTGTGGGCGAGCAGTACTTC.

The chain employs TRBV5-5 and TRBJ1-5, with D uncertain. The CDR3 covers 15 residues. The V end was cut by 4 bases, the J end by 4 bases, with 15 bases between. Germline loops: CDR1 SGHKS, CDR2 YYEKEE (reference sequence). DNA for the CDR3: TGTGCCAGCAGCCCCGATCTAGCAAGGAATCAGCCCCAGCATTTT. This encodes CASSPDLARNQPQHF.

The chain carries TRBV9 and TRBJ1-1; 7 positions agree with TRBD1. With 5 bases clipped from V and 1 base from J, the junction kept 11 bases outside the gene matches. The CDR3 has 16 amino acids. Germline V gene sequence: CDR1 SGDLS, CDR2 YYNGEE. The CDR3 is CASRPGHRTGNTEAFF. CDR3 bases: TGTGCCAGCAGGCCAGGCCACAGGACAGGGAACACTGAAGCTTTCTTT.

This chain connects TRBV6-5 to TRBJ2-1; 9 positions match TRBD1. Germline-derived CDR1 and CDR2 are MNHEY and SVGAGI. There are 15 residues in the CDR3. With 6 bases clipped from V and 3 bases from J, the junction kept 6 bases outside the gene matches. For the CDR3, the DNA is TGTGCCAGCAGGGCGGACAGGGGCGGCTACAATGAGCAGTTCTTC. It codes for CASRADRGGYNEQFF.

The chain recombines TRBV28 with TRBJ2-7; possibly TRBD2 for D (5 bases). Deletions cut 3 bases from V and 4 bases from J, with 13 bases between. CDR3 length equals 14 residues. The germline V gene has CDR1 MDHEN and CDR2 SYDVKM. This CDR3 reads CASSFRPGKYEQYF. The CDR3 nucleotides are TGTGCCAGCAGTTTTCGCCCGGGGAAGTACGAGCAGTACTTC. Together with reference TRBV28 and TRBJ2-7, the CDR3 gives the full variable domain: DVKVTQSSRYLVKRTGEKVFLECVQDMDHENMFWYRQDPGLGLRLIYFSYDVKMKEKGDIPEGYSVSREKKERFSLILESASTNQTSMYLCASSFRPGKYEQYFGPGTRLTVT.

The V call is TRBV6-1, the J call TRBJ2-7; 12 nucleotides match TRBD1. V trimming: 3 bases; J trimming: 5 bases; junction bases outside the gene matches: 11. Germline loops: CDR1 MNHNS, CDR2 SASEGT. This CDR3 spans 17 amino acids. The CDR3 nucleotides are TGTGCCAGCAGTGATGTGCCCGGGGGACAGGGGGCCCACGAGCAGTACTTC. This gives the protein CASSDVPGGQGAHEQYF.